This passage covers 11 T cell receptor beta chains from one sample sequenced in a study of blood T cell repertoires in COVID-19. The protocol was immunoSEQ multiplex PCR, while the TCRdb copy is restricted to in-frame clones and leaves out a portion. Of under 200,000 clones listed, around 90% are singletons. Sequences were obtained from peripheral blood. Every receptor here comes from a man aged 55 to 69 with active or convalescent COVID-19.

The CDR3 region has the DNA TGTGCCCTCTCGAGGGACAGACTGTACGAGCAGTACTTC. It specifies CALSRDRLYEQYF. The J gene is TRBJ2-7, the V gene TRBV5-7; 7 bases match TRBD1. TRBV5-7 qualifies as an ORF whose function is uncertain. After removal of 10 bases from V and 4 bases from J, the junction contained 11 bases not matched to a gene. The CDR3 contains 13 residues.

The rearrangement uses TRBV19 and TRBJ1-2, with 9 bases matching TRBD1. V lost 6 bases and J lost 3; bases outside the gene matches: 2. Germline CDR1 reads LNHDA; CDR2 reads SQIVND (reference sequence). The CDR3 runs to 13 residues. The CDR3 DNA reads as TGTGCCAGTAGGGGACAGGGATACTATGGCTACACCTTC. This encodes CASRGQGYYGYTF.

V is TRBV24-1 and J is TRBJ2-3; 11 bases are shared with TRBD2. Trimming at V came to 2 bases and at J to 5 bases, leaving 5 bases not matched to a gene. This CDR3 is built from 16 residues. Germline CDR1 KGHDR, CDR2 SFDVKD. The CDR3 loop is CATSDSPLAGVDTQYF. The CDR3 region has the DNA TGTGCCACCAGTGATTCCCCACTAGCGGGGGTAGATACGCAGTATTTT.

The V call is TRBV5-6, the J call TRBJ1-4, with no clear D. The CDR3 has 14 amino acids. CDR1 SGHDT and CDR2 YYEEEE come from the germline V gene. V lost 3 bases, J lost 8 bases, and 14 bases lay in between. CDR3 nucleotide sequence: TGTGCCAGCAGCTGGAGAGACGCGAAGGAAAAACTGTTTTTT. Encoded protein: CASSWRDAKEKLFF.

The chain combines TRBV19 with TRBJ1-5; 8 bases map to TRBD1. This CDR3 comprises 16 residues. Germline V gives CDR1 LNHDA, CDR2 SQIVND (reference sequence). The ends lost 3 bases at V and 6 bases at J; junction bases unmatched: 10. Written as DNA, the CDR3 is TGTGCCAGTAGTATTCTTGGACAGGGAATAGTTCAGCCCCAGCATTTT. Translated: CASSILGQGIVQPQHF.

This chain joins TRBV6-5 and TRBJ2-1, with 7 nucleotides matching TRBD2. The CDR3 contains 14 residues. The V segment lost 6 bases and the J segment 6 bases; nucleotides outside the gene matches: 8. Looked up from germline, CDR1 is MNHEY and CDR2 is SVGAGI. CDR3: CASRRSGVTNEQFF. DNA of the CDR3: TGTGCCAGCAGACGGAGCGGGGTTACCAATGAGCAGTTCTTC.

The count of this clone is one. J is TRBJ2-1 and V is TRBV5-4, with 11 bases fitting TRBD1. The length of the CDR3 is 15 residues. The J segment lost 7 bases and the V segment lost 4 bases, leaving 7 bases of the junction unmatched. Germline V gene data show CDR1 as SGHNT and CDR2 as YYREEE (reference sequence). The DNA of the CDR3 is TGTGCCAGCAGCCTAGGGGGGACAGGGGGGAATGAGCAGTTCTTC. Amino acids: CASSLGGTGGNEQFF.

J is TRBJ1-5 and V is TRBV18, with a tentative D call TRBD1 (6 bases). Germline assignment: CDR1 KGHSH and CDR2 LQKENI. The CDR3 spans 13 residues. The V end lost 2 bases, the J end lost 4 bases, and 6 bases lay between the germline ends. CDR3 protein: CASSPGTNQPQHF. The CDR3 nucleotides are TGTGCCAGCTCACCAGGGACAAATCAGCCCCAGCATTTT. Supplemented by reference TRBV18 and TRBJ1-5, the full variable domain reads NAGVMQNPRHLVRRRGQEARLRCSPMKGHSHVYWYRQLPEEGLKFMVYLQKENIIDESGMPKERFSAEFPKEGPSILRIQQVVRGDSAAYFCASSPGTNQPQHFGDGTRLSIL.

Regarding this clone: The identical CDR3 is also encoded by other nucleotide sequences in the sample. V and J are TRBV2 and TRBJ1-2; D might be TRBD1 (5 bases). The germline CDR1 and CDR2 sequences are SNHLY and FYNNEI. Deletions cut 4 bases from V and 5 bases from J, with 11 bases between. There are 13 residues in the CDR3. The chain's CDR3 is CASSAQGAYGYTF. DNA for the CDR3: TGTGCCAGCAGTGCCCAGGGCGCTTATGGCTACACCTTC.

About this clone: Other DNA sequences in the sample encode the same CDR3. V usage is TRBV5-1 and J usage is TRBJ2-5; D gene ambiguous. V dropped 0 bases and J dropped 1 base, with 4 bases sitting between them. Germline CDR1 is SGHRS and CDR2 is YFSETQ. The CDR3 consists of 13 residues. CDR3: CASSLGSQETQYF. CDR3 DNA: TGCGCCAGCAGCTTGGGCAGCCAAGAGACCCAGTACTTC.

The chain links TRBV18 to TRBJ1-2; D unclear. CDR1 is KGHSH, CDR2 LQKENI, per germline. Between the trimmed V and J ends, which lost 2 bases and 3 bases, there was a span of 7 bases. The CDR3 runs 13 residues. CDR3 amino acids: CASSPGEDYGYTF. CDR3 DNA: TGTGCCAGCTCACCAGGGGAGGACTATGGCTACACCTTC.